This entry describes one T cell receptor (beta chain). Its target is not known. These data come from a study of identical twins. From the 5' RACE reads, TCRdb called clonotypes with MiXCR, one entry per CDR3 protein. This sample has hundreds of thousands of distinct CDR3 sequences; less than 10% occur once, and the top ten carry more than 0.75%. Study-wide findings and caveats: Cord blood beta clonotypes that were abundant carried fewer insertions, and memory repertoires showed no such trend.

The same sample was also studied in work on yellow fever vaccine responses in identical twins.

Material for sequencing was PBMCs. This clonotype originated in a woman younger than 30 in good health.

This chain's CDR3 is CSARRELGGDSNQPQHF. The CDR3 bases are TGCAGTGCTCGCAGAGAATTGGGCGGGGATAGCAATCAGCCCCAGCATTTT. V is TRBV20-1 and J is TRBJ1-5; D is ambiguous. This CDR3 spans 17 amino acids. Germline V gene sequence: CDR1 DFQATT, CDR2 SNEGSKA (reference sequence). V was clipped by 5 bases and J by 0 bases, with 20 bases between them.